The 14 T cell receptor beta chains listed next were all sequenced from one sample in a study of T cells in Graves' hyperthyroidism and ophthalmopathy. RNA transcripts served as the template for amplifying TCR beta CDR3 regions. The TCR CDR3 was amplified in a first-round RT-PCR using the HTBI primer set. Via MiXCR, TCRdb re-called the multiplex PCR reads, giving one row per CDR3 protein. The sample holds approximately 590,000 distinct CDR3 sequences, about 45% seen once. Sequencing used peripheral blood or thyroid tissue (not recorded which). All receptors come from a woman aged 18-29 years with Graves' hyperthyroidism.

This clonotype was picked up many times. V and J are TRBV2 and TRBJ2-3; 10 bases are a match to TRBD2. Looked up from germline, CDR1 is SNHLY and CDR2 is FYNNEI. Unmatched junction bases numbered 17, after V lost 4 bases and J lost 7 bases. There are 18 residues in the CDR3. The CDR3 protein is CASSVPAASGSVGNTQYF. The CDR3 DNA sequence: TGTGCCAGCAGTGTGCCCGCGGCTAGCGGGAGTGTGGGGAATACGCAGTATTTT.

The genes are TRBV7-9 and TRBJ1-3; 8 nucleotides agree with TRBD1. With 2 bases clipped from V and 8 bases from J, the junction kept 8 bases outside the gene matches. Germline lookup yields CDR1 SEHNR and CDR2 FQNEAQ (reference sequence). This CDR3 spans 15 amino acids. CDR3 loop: CASSLNTGGRDTIYF. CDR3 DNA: TGTGCCAGCAGCTTAAACACAGGGGGTAGAGACACCATATATTTT.

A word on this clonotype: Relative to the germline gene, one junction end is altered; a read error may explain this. The CDR3: CASSNRRSGELFF. The CDR3 DNA follows: TGTGCCAGCAGCAACAGAAGGTCCGGGGAGCTGTTTTTT. The V gene is TRBV5-1, the J gene TRBJ2-2; D is undetermined. This CDR3 is built from 13 residues. CDR1 is SGHRS, CDR2 YFSETQ, per germline.

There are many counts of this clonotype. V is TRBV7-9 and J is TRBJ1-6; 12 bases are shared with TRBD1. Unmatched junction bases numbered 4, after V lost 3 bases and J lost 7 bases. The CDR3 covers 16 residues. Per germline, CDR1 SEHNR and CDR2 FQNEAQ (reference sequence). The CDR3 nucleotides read TGTGCCAGCAGCTTGGAGGGACAGGGGGCGAATTCACCCCTCCACTTT. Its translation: CASSLEGQGANSPLHF.

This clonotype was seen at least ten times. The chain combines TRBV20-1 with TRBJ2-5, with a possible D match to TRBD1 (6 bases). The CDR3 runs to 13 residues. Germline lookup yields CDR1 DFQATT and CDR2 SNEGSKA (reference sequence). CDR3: CSTLGQNQETQYF. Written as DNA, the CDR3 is TGCAGCACCTTGGGACAAAACCAAGAGACCCAGTACTTC.

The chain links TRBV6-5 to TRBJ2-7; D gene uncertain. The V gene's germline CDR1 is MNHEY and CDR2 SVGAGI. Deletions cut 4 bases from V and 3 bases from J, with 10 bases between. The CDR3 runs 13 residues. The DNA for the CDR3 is TGTGCCAGCAGTTTCTACGGAAACTACGAGCAGTACTTC. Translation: CASSFYGNYEQYF.

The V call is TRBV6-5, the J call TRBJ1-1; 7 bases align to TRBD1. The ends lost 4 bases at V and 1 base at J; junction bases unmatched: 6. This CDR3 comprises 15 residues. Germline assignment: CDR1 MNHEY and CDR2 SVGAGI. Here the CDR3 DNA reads TGTGCCAGCAGTTTCTCCGGGACAGCGAACACTGAAGCTTTCTTT. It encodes CASSFSGTANTEAFF.

The CDR3 is CASIRDRVMGGYTF. The CDR3 DNA reads as TGTGCCAGCATACGAGACAGGGTCATGGGGGGCTACACCTTC. The chain combines TRBV6-1 with TRBJ1-2, with TRBD1 identical over 7 bases. The CDR3 is 14 residues long. Germline V lookup: CDR1 MNHNS, CDR2 SASEGT. Trimming took 7 bases from V and 8 from J; bases not matched to a gene: 13.

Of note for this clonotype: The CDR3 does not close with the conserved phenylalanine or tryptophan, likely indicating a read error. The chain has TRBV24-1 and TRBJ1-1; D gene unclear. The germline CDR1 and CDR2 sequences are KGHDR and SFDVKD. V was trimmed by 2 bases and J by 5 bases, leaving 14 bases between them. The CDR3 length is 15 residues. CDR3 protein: CATSDSSTPTTEAFL. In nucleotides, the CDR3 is TGTGCCACCAGTGATTCGTCGACCCCTACGACTGAAGCTTTCCTT.

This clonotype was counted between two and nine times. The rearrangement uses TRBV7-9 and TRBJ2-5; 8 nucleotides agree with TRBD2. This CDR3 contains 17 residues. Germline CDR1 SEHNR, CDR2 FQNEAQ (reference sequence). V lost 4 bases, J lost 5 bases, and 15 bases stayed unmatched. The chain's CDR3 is CASSSRRGGRIGETQYF. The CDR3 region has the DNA TGTGCCAGCAGCTCAAGACGCGGGGGGCGCATTGGGGAGACCCAGTACTTC.

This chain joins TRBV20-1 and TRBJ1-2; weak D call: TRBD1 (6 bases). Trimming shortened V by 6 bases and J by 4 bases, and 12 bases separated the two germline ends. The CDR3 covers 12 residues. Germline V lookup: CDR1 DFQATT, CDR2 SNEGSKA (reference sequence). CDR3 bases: TGCAGTGCCAGTGGACAGATCTATGGCTACACCTTC. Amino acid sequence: CSASGQIYGYTF.

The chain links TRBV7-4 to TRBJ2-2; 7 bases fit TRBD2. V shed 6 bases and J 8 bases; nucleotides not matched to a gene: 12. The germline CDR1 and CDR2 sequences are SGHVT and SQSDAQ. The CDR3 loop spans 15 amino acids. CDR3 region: CASSLPSGISGELFF. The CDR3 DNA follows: TGTGCCAGCAGTTTGCCTAGCGGCATCTCGGGGGAGCTGTTTTTT.

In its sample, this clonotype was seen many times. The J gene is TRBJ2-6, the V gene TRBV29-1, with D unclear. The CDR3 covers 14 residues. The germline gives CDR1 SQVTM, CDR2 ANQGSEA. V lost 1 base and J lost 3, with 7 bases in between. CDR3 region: CSVEVGNGANVLTF. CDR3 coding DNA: TGCAGCGTTGAAGTAGGAAATGGGGCCAACGTCCTGACTTTC.

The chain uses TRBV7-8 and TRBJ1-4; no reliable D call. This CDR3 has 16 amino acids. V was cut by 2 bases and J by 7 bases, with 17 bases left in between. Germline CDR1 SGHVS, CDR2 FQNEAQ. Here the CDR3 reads CASSLLESLGFEKLFF. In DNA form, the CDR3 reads TGTGCCAGCAGCTTACTCGAGTCCCTGGGGTTTGAAAAACTGTTTTTT.